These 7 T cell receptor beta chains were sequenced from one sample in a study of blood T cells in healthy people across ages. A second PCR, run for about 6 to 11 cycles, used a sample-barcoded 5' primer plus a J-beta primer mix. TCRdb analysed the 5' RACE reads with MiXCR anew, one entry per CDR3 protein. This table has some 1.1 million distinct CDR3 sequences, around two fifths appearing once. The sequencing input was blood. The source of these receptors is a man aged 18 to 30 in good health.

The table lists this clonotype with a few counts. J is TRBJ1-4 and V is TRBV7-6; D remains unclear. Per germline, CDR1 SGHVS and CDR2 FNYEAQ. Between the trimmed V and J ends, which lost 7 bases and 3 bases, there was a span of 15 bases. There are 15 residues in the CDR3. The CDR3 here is CASTLIPAANEKLFF. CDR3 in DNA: TGTGCCAGCACCCTAATCCCAGCTGCTAATGAAAAACTGTTTTTT.

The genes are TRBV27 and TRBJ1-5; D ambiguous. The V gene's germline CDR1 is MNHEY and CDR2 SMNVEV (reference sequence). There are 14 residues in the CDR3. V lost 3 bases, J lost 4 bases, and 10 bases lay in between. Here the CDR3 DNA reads TGTGCCAGCAGTTTCCGGCAGGCTAATCAGCCCCAGCATTTT. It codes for CASSFRQANQPQHF.

The CDR3 spells CASRLLFSEPEAFF. The CDR3 DNA is TGCGCCAGCAGACTACTGTTTTCGGAACCTGAAGCTTTCTTT. The chain has TRBV5-1 and TRBJ1-1; D is uncertain. Germline V gives CDR1 SGHRS, CDR2 YFSETQ. V was trimmed by 5 bases and J by 6 bases, leaving 17 bases between them. The CDR3 extends over 14 amino acids.

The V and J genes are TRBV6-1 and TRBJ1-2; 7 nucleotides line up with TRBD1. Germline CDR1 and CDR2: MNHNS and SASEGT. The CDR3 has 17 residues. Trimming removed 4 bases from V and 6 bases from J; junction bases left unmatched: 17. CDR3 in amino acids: CASSVLSGQGDRDGYTF. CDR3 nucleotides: TGTGCCAGCAGTGTATTAAGCGGTCAGGGGGATCGGGATGGCTACACCTTC.

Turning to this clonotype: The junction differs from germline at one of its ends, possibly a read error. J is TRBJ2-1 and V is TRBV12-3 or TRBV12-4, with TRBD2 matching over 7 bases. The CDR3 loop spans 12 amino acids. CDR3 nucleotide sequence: TGTGCCAGCAGCGGGGGGTACAATGATCAGTTCTTT. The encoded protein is CASSGGYNDQFF.

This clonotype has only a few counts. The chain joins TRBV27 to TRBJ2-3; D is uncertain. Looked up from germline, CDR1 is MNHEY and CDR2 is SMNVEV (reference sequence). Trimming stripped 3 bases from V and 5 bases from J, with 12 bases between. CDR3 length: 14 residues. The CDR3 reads CASSFGPKRDTQYF. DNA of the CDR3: TGTGCCAGCAGTTTTGGACCCAAGCGAGATACGCAGTATTTT.

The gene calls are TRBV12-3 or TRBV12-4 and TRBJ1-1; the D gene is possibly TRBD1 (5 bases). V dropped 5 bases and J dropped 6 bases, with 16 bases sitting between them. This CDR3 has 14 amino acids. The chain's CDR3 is CASSVGREVSEAFF. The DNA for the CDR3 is TGTGCCAGCAGTGTAGGCAGGGAAGTGTCTGAAGCTTTCTTT.